Detailed here is one T cell receptor beta chain. Its matching antigen is unknown. The CDR3 is made up of 13 amino acids. The ends were cut back, 6 bases at V and 3 bases at J, with 12 bases in the middle. These data belong to a study of response to subunit inactivated influenza vaccine. Study-wide results and limits: Each seasonal flu vaccination may recruit only limited new T cells, authors suggested.

TCRdb re-derived calls from the RT-PCR reads in MiXCR, one entry per CDR3 protein. The sample has 800,000 to 1,000,000 distinct CDR3 sequences; over 20% are singletons. The chain employs TRBV12-3 or TRBV12-4 and TRBJ2-7; unclear D gene. Sequences were derived from PBMCs from blood, sampled roughly 5 days after vaccination. The receptor was derived from a man aged 50 to 60 who received an inactivated influenza vaccine. CDR3 sequence (DNA): TGTGCCAGCAGAACTAACGACGGCTACGAGCAGTACTTC. As protein: CASRTNDGYEQYF.